Given below is one T cell receptor (beta chain) in context. Its target is not known. The sample comes from a study of T cell responses to AZD1222 COVID-19 vaccine. Measured with immunoSEQ multiplex PCR; TCRdb has only the in-frame clones, and not every one. The sample records around 140,000 clones, around nine tenths being singletons. The CDR3 covers 17 residues. Germline CDR1 MNHEY, CDR2 SVGEGT. Trimming removed 4 bases from V and 7 bases from J, with 26 bases in between. Study-wide results and limits: CD4 TCRs linked to vaccination spanned spike, dominating at 160-218 and 743-854. Repertoires were obtained solely post-peak T cell response.

The sequences come from peripheral blood, collected on day 0 of AZD1222 vaccination. This receptor was obtained from an adult in good health. The V call is TRBV6-2 or TRBV6-3, the J call TRBJ2-7; possibly TRBD1 or TRBD2 for D (6 bases each). In DNA form, the CDR3 reads TGTGCCAGCAGTTGGAGAACGAACGAAGACCGGAGGGGGGAGCAGTACTTC. The encoded protein is CASSWRTNEDRRGEQYF.